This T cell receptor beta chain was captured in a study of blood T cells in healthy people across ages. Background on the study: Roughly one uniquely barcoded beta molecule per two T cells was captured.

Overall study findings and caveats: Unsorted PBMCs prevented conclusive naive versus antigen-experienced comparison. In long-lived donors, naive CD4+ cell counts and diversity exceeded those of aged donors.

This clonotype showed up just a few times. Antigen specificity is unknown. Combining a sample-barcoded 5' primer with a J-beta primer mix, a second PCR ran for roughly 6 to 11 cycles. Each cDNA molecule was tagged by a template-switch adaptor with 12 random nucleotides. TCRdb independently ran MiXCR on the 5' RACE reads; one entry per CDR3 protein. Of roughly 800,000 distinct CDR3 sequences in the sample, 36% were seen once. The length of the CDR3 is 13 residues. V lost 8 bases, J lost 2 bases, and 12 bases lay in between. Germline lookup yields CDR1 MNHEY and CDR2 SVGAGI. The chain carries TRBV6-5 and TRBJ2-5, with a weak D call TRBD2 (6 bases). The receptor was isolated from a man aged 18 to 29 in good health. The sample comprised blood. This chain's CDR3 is CASLKEGQETQYF. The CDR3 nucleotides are TGTGCCAGCTTGAAGGAGGGGCAAGAGACCCAGTACTTC.